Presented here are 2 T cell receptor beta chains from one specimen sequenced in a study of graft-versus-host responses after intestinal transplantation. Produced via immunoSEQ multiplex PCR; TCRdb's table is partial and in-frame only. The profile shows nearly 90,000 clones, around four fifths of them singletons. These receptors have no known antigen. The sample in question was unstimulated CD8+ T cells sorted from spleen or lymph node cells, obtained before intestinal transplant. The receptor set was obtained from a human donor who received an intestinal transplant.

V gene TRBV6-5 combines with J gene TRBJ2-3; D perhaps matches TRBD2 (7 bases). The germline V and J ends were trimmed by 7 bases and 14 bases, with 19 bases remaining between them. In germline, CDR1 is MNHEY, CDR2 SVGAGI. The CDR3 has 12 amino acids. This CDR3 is CASNLRGGFRYF. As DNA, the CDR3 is TGTGCCAGCAACTTAAGGGGGGGGTTTCGGTATTTT.

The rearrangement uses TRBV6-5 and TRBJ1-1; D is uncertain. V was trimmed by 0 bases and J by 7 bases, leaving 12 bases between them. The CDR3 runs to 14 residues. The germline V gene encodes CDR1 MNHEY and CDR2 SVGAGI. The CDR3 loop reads CASSYSIGWSEAFF. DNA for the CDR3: TGTGCCAGCAGTTACTCGATAGGGTGGAGTGAAGCTTTCTTT.